This T cell receptor beta chain was sequenced in a study of T cells in Graves' hyperthyroidism and ophthalmopathy. A Clinical Activity Score of at least 3, a NOSPECS grade of at least 4 and a duration under 3 months were recorded in the ophthalmopathy patients. Germline CDR1 and CDR2: SNHLY and FYNNEI. CDR3 length: 15 amino acids. Trimming cost V 7 bases and J 2 bases; bases outside gene matches: 8. From RNA transcripts, TCR beta CDR3 regions were amplified. First-round RT-PCR of the TCR CDR3 relied on the HTBI primer set. TCRdb reanalysed the multiplex PCR reads using MiXCR and keeps one entry per CDR3 protein. Of hundreds of thousands of distinct CDR3 sequences listed, about 14% are singletons. There are many counts of this clonotype.

The sequence derives from a woman between 50 and 59 years old with Graves' ophthalmopathy. The sample was blood. The gene calls are TRBV2 and TRBJ2-5, with 9 bases that match TRBD2. Here the CDR3 DNA reads TGTGCCAGCAATGCGGGAGGGTTGGGGCAAGAGACCCAGTACTTC. Translated, it gives CASNAGGLGQETQYF.